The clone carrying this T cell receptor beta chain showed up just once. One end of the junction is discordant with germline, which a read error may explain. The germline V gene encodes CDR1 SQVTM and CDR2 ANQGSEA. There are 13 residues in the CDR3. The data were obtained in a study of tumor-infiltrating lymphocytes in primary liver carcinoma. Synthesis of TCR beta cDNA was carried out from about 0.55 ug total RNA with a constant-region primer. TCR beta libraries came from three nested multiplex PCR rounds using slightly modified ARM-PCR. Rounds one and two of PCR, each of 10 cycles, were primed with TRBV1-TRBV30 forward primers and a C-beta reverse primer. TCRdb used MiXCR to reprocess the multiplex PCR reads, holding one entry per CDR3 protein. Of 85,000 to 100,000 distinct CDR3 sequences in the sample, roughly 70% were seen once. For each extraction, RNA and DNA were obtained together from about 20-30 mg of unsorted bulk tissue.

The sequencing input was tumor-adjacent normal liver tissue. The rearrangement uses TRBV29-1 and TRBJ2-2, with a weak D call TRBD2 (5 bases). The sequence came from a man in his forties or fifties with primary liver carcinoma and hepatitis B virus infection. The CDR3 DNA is TGCAGTGCGTGGTGGGTAAACGCCGGGGAACTGTTTTTT. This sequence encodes CSAWWVNAGELFF.